These 20 T cell receptor beta chains were all obtained from the same sample, sequenced in a study of T cell responses to AZD1222 COVID-19 vaccine. Data came from immunoSEQ multiplex PCR; TCRdb stores just in-frame clones and leaves some out. The profile shows under 140,000 clones, around 90% of them singletons. Sequenced material: peripheral blood, taken on day 0 of AZD1222 vaccination. The receptors originated from an adult in good health.

The rearrangement uses TRBV10-3 and TRBJ1-6; D possibly corresponds to TRBD1 (5 bases). The CDR3 spans 15 residues. Germline CDR1 ENHRY, CDR2 SYGVKD. Trimming stripped 3 bases from V and 7 bases from J, with 13 bases between. The CDR3 bases are TGTGCCATCAGTGATCTTGGCGGGGGAAATTCACCCCTCCACTTT. As protein: CAISDLGGGNSPLHF.

The V call is TRBV19, the J call TRBJ2-7, with TRBD1 as a possible D gene (5 bases). The CDR3 sequence is 14 residues long. Deletions cut 5 bases from V and 0 bases from J, with 11 bases between. Germline CDR1 LNHDA, CDR2 SQIVND (reference sequence). The CDR3 loop reads CASSLTGFSYEQYF. CDR3 DNA: TGTGCCAGTAGTCTCACAGGCTTCTCCTACGAGCAGTACTTC.

This rearrangement joins TRBV29-1 to TRBJ1-1; 10 bases are a match to TRBD1. CDR1 and CDR2 (germline): SQVTM, ANQGSEA. J gave up 3 bases and V 4 bases, and 2 bases lay outside the gene matches. CDR3 length: 13 amino acids. In DNA, the CDR3 is TGCAGCGTTGGGACAGGGGGGCACACTGAAGCTTTCTTT. This codes for CSVGTGGHTEAFF.

The rearrangement uses TRBV28 and TRBJ1-4, with D unresolved. V lost 3 bases and J lost 7, with 6 bases in between. The V gene's germline CDR1 is MDHEN and CDR2 SYDVKM. The CDR3 sequence is 12 residues long. CDR3 bases: TGTGCCAGCAGTTTCCAGAGTGAAAAACTGTTTTTT. This sequence encodes CASSFQSEKLFF. Full variable domain (missing parts from reference TRBV28 and TRBJ1-4): DVKVTQSSRYLVKRTGEKVFLECVQDMDHENMFWYRQDPGLGLRLIYFSYDVKMKEKGDIPEGYSVSREKKERFSLILESASTNQTSMYLCASSFQSEKLFFGSGTQLSVL.

The V call is TRBV11-2, the J call TRBJ2-1, with D possibly being TRBD2 (7 bases). Trimming removed 2 bases at V and 6 bases at J, with 17 bases between. The CDR3 extends over 16 amino acids. CDR1 and CDR2 from the germline V gene are SGHAT and FQNNGV. The CDR3 spells CASSLLRGEGPNEQFF. The CDR3 DNA reads as TGTGCCAGCAGCTTATTGAGGGGGGAGGGCCCCAATGAGCAGTTCTTC.

In DNA form, the CDR3 reads TGTGCCACCAGCAGAGATAGGGTTGCGGGAAACACCATATATTTT. This translates into CATSRDRVAGNTIYF. This chain links TRBV15 with TRBJ1-3; D ambiguous. Germline CDR1 reads LNHNV; CDR2 reads YYDKDF (reference sequence). The CDR3 extends over 15 amino acids. V was trimmed by 0 bases and J by 4 bases, leaving 10 bases between them. The whole variable domain, remainder taken from reference TRBV15 and TRBJ1-3, is DAMVIQNPRYQVTQFGKPVTLSCSQTLNHNVMYWYQQKSSQAPKLLFHYYDKDFNNEADTPDNFQSRRPNTSFCFLDIRSPGLGDTAMYLCATSRDRVAGNTIYFGEGSWLTVV.

The chain joins TRBV5-1 to TRBJ2-5; a possible D gene is TRBD2 (5 bases). The CDR3 extends over 13 amino acids. Per germline, CDR1 SGHRS and CDR2 YFSETQ. The ends were cut back, 4 bases at V and 2 bases at J, with 9 bases in the middle. The CDR3 here is CASSNGVQETQYF. The CDR3 coding sequence is TGCGCCAGCAGCAACGGGGTTCAAGAGACCCAGTACTTC.

V and J are TRBV24-1 and TRBJ1-3; the D is unclear. With 2 bases removed from V and 15 bases from J, the gap between germline ends came to 16 bases. The germline CDR1 and CDR2 sequences are KGHDR and SFDVKD. This CDR3 is 13 amino acids long. CDR3 bases: TGTGCCACCAGTGATTCGAGGACGGCAGCGTCATATTTT. Protein sequence: CATSDSRTAASYF.

This chain connects TRBV5-1 to TRBJ1-3; 7 positions agree with TRBD1. This CDR3 is 13 amino acids long. Germline lookup yields CDR1 SGHRS and CDR2 YFSETQ. V lost 7 bases, J lost 0 bases, and 1 base stayed unmatched. CDR3 coding DNA: TGCGCCAGCCGGGACAGCTCTGGAAACACCATATATTTT. Translated: CASRDSSGNTIYF.

The chain is built from TRBV3-1 (or the pseudogene TRBV3-2) and TRBJ2-5; D gene uncertain. V shed 8 bases and J shed 1 base, with 11 bases lying between them. Germline V gene sequence: CDR1 LGHDT, CDR2 YNNKEL (reference sequence). The CDR3 contains 13 residues. The CDR3 sequence: CASGSLGQETQYF. The CDR3, as DNA: TGTGCCAGCGGAAGCCTCGGCCAAGAGACCCAGTACTTC.

The V gene is TRBV6-5, the J gene TRBJ1-3; no clear D. Germline-derived CDR1 and CDR2 are MNHEY and SVGAGI. Trimming took off 0 bases at V and 0 bases at J, with 9 bases between the two ends. The CDR3 is 16 amino acids. Here the CDR3 DNA reads TGTGCCAGCAGTTACTCCCGGGAGCGCTCTGGAAACACCATATATTTT. Its protein product is CASSYSRERSGNTIYF.

The chain uses TRBV6-2 or TRBV6-3 and TRBJ2-5; a weak D match, TRBD2 (6 bases). V was trimmed by 0 bases and J by 4 bases, leaving 9 bases between them. The CDR3 runs to 14 residues. Looked up from germline, CDR1 is MNHEY and CDR2 is SVGEGT. The CDR3 protein is CASSYSSGVETQYF. The CDR3 DNA sequence: TGTGCCAGCAGTTACTCGTCGGGGGTAGAGACCCAGTACTTC.

V gene TRBV27 combines with J gene TRBJ1-1; 9 bases match TRBD1. Germline CDR1 reads MNHEY; CDR2 reads SMNVEV (reference sequence). The V gene end was trimmed by 4 bases and the J gene end by 10 bases; junction bases not matched to a gene: 19. This CDR3 region has 17 residues. CDR3 DNA: TGTGCCAGCAGTTCAACCGGGACAGGGACCTTGGCACTCGGAGCTTTCTTT. This gives the protein CASSSTGTGTLALGAFF.

This clone appeared once. The chain joins TRBV29-1 to TRBJ2-3; maybe TRBD1 (5 bases). The germline CDR1 and CDR2 sequences are SQVTM and ANQGSEA. The CDR3 contains 13 residues. Trimming left V 7 bases short and J 0 bases short, with 11 bases between. This chain's CDR3 is CSAQGSSTDTQYF. CDR3 in DNA: TGCAGCGCGCAGGGATCTAGCACAGATACGCAGTATTTT.

This sequence joins TRBV28 and TRBJ1-2; D remains ambiguous. Trimming cost V 7 bases and J 5 bases, with 23 bases left between them. This CDR3 is built from 16 residues. Germline V gene lookup returns CDR1 MDHEN and CDR2 SYDVKM. CDR3 DNA: TGTGCCAGCACCCCATCTCGGTATCAGTCGTTTTATGGCTACACCTTC. Its protein is CASTPSRYQSFYGYTF.

The chain couples TRBV3-1 (or the pseudogene TRBV3-2) to TRBJ1-1; a possible D gene is TRBD1 (5 bases). V lost 4 bases and J lost 1, with 10 bases in between. CDR1 LGHDT and CDR2 YNNKEL come from the germline V gene (reference sequence). The CDR3 has 14 residues. In nucleotides, the CDR3 is TGTGCCAGCAGCCCGCGGCAGGGGAACACTGAAGCTTTCTTT. It specifies CASSPRQGNTEAFF.

The chain joins TRBV28 to TRBJ1-2; a possible D gene is TRBD1 (5 bases). The V end was cut by 4 bases, the J end by 2 bases, with 17 bases between. Germline V gives CDR1 MDHEN, CDR2 SYDVKM. The CDR3 runs to 16 residues. This chain's CDR3 is CASSSPQGGGNYGYTF. The CDR3 nucleotides are TGTGCCAGCAGTTCCCCCCAGGGTGGAGGGAACTATGGCTACACCTTC.

The chain combines TRBV27 with TRBJ2-4; 8 bases line up with TRBD1. V gave up 2 bases and J gave up 10 bases; unmatched junction bases: 1. The CDR3 extends over 12 amino acids. The germline V gene has CDR1 MNHEY and CDR2 SMNVEV (reference sequence). The chain's CDR3 is CASSLNRGIQYF. CDR3 nucleotide sequence: TGTGCCAGCAGTTTAAACAGGGGGATTCAGTACTTC.

Comments on this clone: Other nucleotide sequences from this sample produce the same CDR3. The V gene is TRBV28, the J gene TRBJ1-2; tentatively, D is TRBD1 (5 bases). The CDR3 totals 12 residues. V lost 1 base and J 5 bases, leaving 5 bases between the germline ends. Germline lookup yields CDR1 MDHEN and CDR2 SYDVKM. The CDR3 spells CASSLSGYGYTF. DNA of the CDR3: TGTGCCAGCAGTTTATCAGGGTATGGCTACACCTTC.

The J gene is TRBJ1-2, the V gene TRBV2; the D gene is possibly TRBD1 (5 bases). Germline lookup yields CDR1 SNHLY and CDR2 FYNNEI. Trimming left V 5 bases short and J 4 bases short, with 17 bases between. The length of the CDR3 is 15 residues. The CDR3 region has the DNA TGTGCCAGCAGTCCAACCTTACAGGCTTCCTATGGCTACACCTTC. This sequence encodes CASSPTLQASYGYTF.